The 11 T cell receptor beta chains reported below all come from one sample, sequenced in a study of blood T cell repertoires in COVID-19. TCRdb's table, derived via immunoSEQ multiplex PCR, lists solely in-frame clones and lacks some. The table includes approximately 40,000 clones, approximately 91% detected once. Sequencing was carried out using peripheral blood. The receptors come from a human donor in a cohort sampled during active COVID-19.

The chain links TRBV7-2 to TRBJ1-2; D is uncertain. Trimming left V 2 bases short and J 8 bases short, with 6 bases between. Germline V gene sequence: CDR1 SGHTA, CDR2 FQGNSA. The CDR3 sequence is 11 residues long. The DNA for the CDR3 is TGTGCCAGCAGCTTATATGAGGGCTACACCTTC. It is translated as CASSLYEGYTF. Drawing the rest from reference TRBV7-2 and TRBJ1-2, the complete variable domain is GAGVSQSPSNKVTEKGKDVELRCDPISGHTALYWYRQSLGQGLEFLIYFQGNSAPDKSGLPSDRFSAERTGGSVSTLTIQRTQQEDSAVYLCASSLYEGYTFGSGTRLTVV.

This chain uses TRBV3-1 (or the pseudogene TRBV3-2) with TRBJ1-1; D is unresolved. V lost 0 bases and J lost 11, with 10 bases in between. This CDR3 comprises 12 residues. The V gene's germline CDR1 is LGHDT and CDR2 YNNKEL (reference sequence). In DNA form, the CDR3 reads TGTGCCAGCAGCCAAGATAAAGCATACGCTTTCTTT. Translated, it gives CASSQDKAYAFF.

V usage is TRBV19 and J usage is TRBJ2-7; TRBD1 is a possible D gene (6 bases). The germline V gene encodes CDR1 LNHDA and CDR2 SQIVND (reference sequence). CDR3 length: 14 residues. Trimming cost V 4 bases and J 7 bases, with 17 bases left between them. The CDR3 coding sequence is TGTGCCAGTAGTACTTTACAGGGATCTGGTGAGCAGTACTTC. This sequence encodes CASSTLQGSGEQYF.

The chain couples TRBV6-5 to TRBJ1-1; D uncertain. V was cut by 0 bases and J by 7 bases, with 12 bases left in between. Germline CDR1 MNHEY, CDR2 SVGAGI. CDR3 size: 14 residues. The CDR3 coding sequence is TGTGCCAGCAGTTACTCTGGAGGAGGGAATGAAGCTTTCTTT. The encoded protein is CASSYSGGGNEAFF.

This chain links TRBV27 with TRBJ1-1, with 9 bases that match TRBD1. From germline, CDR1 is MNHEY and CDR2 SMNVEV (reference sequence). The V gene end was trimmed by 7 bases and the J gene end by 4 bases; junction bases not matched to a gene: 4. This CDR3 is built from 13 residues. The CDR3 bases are TGTGCCAGCACCCCGGGACAGGGCACTGAAGCTTTCTTT. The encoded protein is CASTPGQGTEAFF.

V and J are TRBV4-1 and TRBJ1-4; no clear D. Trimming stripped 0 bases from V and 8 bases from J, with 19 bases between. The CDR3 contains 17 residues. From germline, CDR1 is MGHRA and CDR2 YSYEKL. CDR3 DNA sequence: TGCGCCAGCAGCCAAGATCTCGTGAGGGCCTCGGGGGAAAAACTGTTTTTT. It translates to CASSQDLVRASGEKLFF.

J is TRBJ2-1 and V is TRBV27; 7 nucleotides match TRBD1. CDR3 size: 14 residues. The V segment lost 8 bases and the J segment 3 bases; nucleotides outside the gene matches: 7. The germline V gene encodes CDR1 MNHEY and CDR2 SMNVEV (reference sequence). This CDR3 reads CASQKQGFYNEQFF. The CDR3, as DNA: TGTGCCAGCCAAAAACAGGGGTTCTACAATGAGCAGTTCTTC.

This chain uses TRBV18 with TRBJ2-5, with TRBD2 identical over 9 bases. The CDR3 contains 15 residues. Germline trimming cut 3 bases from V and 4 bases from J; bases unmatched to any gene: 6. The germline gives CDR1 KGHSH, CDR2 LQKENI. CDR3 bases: TGTGCCAGCTCACCGGCTCTAGCGGGGACAGAGACCCAGTACTTC. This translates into CASSPALAGTETQYF.

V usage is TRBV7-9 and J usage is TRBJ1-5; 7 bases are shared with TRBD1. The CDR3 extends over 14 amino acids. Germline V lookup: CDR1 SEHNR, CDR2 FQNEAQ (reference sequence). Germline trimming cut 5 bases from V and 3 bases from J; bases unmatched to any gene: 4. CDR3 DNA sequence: TGTGCCAGCAGCACAACAGGGGACAATCAGCCCCAGCATTTT. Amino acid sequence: CASSTTGDNQPQHF.

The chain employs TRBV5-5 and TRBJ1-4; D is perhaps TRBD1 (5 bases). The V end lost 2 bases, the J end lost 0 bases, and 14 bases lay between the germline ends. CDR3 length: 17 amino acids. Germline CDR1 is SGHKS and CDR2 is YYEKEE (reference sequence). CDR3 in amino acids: CASSFRWQGTTNEKLFF. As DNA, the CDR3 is TGTGCCAGCAGCTTTCGGTGGCAGGGAACAACTAATGAAAAACTGTTTTTT.

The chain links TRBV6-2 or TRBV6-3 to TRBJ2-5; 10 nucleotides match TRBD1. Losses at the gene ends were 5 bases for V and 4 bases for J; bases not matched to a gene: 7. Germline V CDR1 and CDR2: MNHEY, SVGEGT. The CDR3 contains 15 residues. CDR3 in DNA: TGTGCCAGCAGTACCCGGGACAGGGGAGGAGAGACCCAGTACTTC. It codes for CASSTRDRGGETQYF.